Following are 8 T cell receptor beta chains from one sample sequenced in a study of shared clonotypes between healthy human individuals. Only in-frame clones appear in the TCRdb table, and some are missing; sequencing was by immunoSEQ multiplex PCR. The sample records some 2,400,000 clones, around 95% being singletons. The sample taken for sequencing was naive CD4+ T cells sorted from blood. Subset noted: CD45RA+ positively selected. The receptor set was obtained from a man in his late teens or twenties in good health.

The CDR3 bases are TGTGCCAGCAGCTTGGGGGACCTACAGGCGGTGGCTGGAAACACCATATATTTT. Its translation: CASSLGDLQAVAGNTIYF. This sequence joins TRBV5-4 and TRBJ1-3; perhaps TRBD1 as D (5 bases). CDR1 and CDR2 from the germline V gene are SGHNT and YYREEE (reference sequence). V lost 0 bases and J 2 bases, leaving 18 bases between the germline ends. The CDR3 covers 18 residues.

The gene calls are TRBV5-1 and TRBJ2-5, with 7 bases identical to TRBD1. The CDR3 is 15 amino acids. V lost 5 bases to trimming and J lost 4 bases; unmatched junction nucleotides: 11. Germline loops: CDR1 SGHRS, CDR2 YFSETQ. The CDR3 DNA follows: TGCGCCAGCAGACCGACAGGGTCTGGGGGAGAGACCCAGTACTTC. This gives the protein CASRPTGSGGETQYF.

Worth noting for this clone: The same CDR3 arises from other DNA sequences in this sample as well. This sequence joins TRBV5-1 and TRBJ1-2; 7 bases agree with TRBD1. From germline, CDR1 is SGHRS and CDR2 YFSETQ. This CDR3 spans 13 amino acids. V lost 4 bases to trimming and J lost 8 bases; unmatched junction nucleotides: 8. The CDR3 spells CASSPEGAGGYTF. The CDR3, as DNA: TGCGCCAGCAGCCCCGAGGGGGCTGGAGGCTACACCTTC.

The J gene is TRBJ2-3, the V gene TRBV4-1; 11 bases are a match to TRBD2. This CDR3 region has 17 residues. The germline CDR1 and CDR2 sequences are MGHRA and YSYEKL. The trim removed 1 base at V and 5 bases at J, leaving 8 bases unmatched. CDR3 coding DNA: TGCGCCAGCAGCCAAGGAGCTAGCGGGGGGCGGCTAGATACGCAGTATTTT. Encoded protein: CASSQGASGGRLDTQYF.

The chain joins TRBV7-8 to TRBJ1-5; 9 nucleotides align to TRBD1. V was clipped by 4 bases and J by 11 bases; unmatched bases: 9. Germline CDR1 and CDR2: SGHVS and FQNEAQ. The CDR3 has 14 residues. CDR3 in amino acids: CASSWTGAREAQHF. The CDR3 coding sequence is TGTGCCAGCAGCTGGACAGGGGCTCGAGAAGCCCAGCATTTT.

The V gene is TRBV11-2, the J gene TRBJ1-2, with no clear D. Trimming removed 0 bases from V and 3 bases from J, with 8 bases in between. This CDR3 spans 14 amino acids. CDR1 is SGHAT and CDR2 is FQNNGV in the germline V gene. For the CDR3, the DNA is TGTGCCAGCAGCTTAGAACCAGGTCACTATGGCTACACCTTC. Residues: CASSLEPGHYGYTF.

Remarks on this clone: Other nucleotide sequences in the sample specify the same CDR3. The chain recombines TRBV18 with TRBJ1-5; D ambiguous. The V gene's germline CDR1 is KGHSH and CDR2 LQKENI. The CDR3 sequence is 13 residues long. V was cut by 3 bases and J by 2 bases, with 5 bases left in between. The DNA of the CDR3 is TGTGCCAGCTCACCGGACCGCAATCAGCCCCAGCATTTT. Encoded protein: CASSPDRNQPQHF.

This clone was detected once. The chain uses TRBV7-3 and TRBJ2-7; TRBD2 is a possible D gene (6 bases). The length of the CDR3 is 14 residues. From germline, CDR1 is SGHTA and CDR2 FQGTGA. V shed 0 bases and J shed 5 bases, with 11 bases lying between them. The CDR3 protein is CASSLTGLAHEQYF. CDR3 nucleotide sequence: TGTGCCAGCAGCTTAACGGGACTCGCCCACGAGCAGTACTTC.